Listed below are T cell receptor beta chains from one sample, sequenced in a study of T cells in Graves' hyperthyroidism and ophthalmopathy. One entry per CDR3 protein results from TCRdb running MiXCR on the multiplex PCR reads. The sample has about 260,000 distinct CDR3 sequences; 16% are singletons. Sample: blood. These receptors all come from a woman aged 18-35 years with Graves' ophthalmopathy. CDR3s include the opening cysteine and the closing phenylalanine or tryptophan. The D gene is left open where the match is weak. Clone size appears in some rows only: once, few, many, or a class for an expanded clone.

V	size	J	D	CDR3	DNA
TRBV6-7	many	TRBJ2-3	TRBD2	CASSPGGYTDTQYF	TGTGCCAGCAGTCCGGGGGGGTACACAGATACGCAGTATTTT
TRBV3-1	.	TRBJ2-5	TRBD2	CASSQVALAGDQETQYF	TGTGCCAGCAGCCAAGTGGCACTAGCGGGGGACCAAGAGACCCAGTACTTC
TRBV24-1	many	TRBJ1-5	TRBD1	CATSDAQGDQPQHF	TGTGCCACCAGTGACGCACAGGGGGACCAGCCCCAGCATTTT
TRBV14	many	TRBJ1-1	.	CASSRPSQGQMNTEAFF	TGTGCCAGCAGCCGACCCTCACAAGGACAGATGAACACTGAAGCTTTCTTT
TRBV10-3	.	TRBJ2-7	TRBD2	CAIRNLAGRSYEQYF	TGTGCCATCAGGAACCTAGCGGGGAGGTCCTACGAGCAGTACTTC
TRBV6-5	many	TRBJ2-5	.	CASSYSSGSGETQYF	TGTGCCAGCAGTTACTCGAGCGGGTCTGGGGAGACCCAGTACTTC
TRBV6-1	many	TRBJ2-7	.	CASRPSVSYEQYF	TGTGCCAGCAGACCTAGCGTCTCCTACGAGCAGTACTTC
TRBV5-1	many	TRBJ2-3	.	CASSRSVSGGLADTQYF	TGCGCCAGCAGCCGGAGCGTATCGGGGGGCCTCGCAGATACGCAGTATTTT
TRBV6-2/TRBV6-3	many	TRBJ2-5	TRBD1	CASKTRQGGETQYF	TGTGCCAGCAAAACTAGACAGGGCGGAGAGACCCAGTACTTC
TRBV27	many	TRBJ2-7	TRBD2	CASSLGTSGRNHEQYF	TGTGCCAGCAGTCTAGGGACTAGCGGGAGGAACCACGAGCAGTACTTC
TRBV28	many	TRBJ2-4	.	CASSLPLGSIAKNIQYF	TGTGCCAGCAGTCTCCCCCTGGGCTCTATAGCCAAAAACATTCAGTACTTC
TRBV15	.	TRBJ2-1	TRBD2	CAISRDLLLEREGGHEQFF	TGTGCCATCAGCAGAGATTTACTTCTTGAGCGGGAGGGGGGTCATGAGCAGTTCTTC
TRBV3-1	many	TRBJ1-5	.	CASSQGSNQPQHF	TGTGCCAGCAGCCAAGGTAGCAATCAGCCCCAGCATTTT
TRBV6-2/TRBV6-3	many	TRBJ1-5	.	CASSSYRAGPSNQPQHF	TGTGCCAGCAGTTCCTACCGGGCAGGGCCTAGCAATCAGCCCCAGCATTTT
TRBV7-2	.	TRBJ1-2	TRBD1	CASSIGTGTNYGYTF	TGTGCCAGCAGCATCGGGACAGGGACAAACTATGGCTACACCTTC
TRBV6-1	.	TRBJ1-5	.	CASSAGHNSNQPQHF	TGTGCCAGCAGTGCTGGGCACAATAGCAATCAGCCCCAGCATTTT
TRBV30	many	TRBJ1-1	.	CAWKARGGDTEAFF	TGTGCCTGGAAAGCTCGAGGAGGGGACACTGAAGCTTTCTTT
TRBV6-2/TRBV6-3	.	TRBJ2-3	TRBD1	CASRGQVSTDTQYF	TGTGCCAGCAGGGGACAGGTTAGCACAGATACGCAGTATTTT